This paragraph reports one TCR beta chain. This clonotype has at least ten counts. It lacks a known antigen. The sample holds no much larger clone one base away, and base qualities are not on file. The library was produced with 5' RACE. The run used a NextSeq 500. The TCR library protocol attached a unique molecular identifier to each TCR cDNA molecule to allow correction of PCR and sequencing errors. Concerning the study's data processing: TCR identification, UMI-based error correction and CDR3 extraction were all carried out with Decombinator tools. Expanded TCRs were defined as those above a frequency of 2 per 1,000, corresponding to the top 1% of the tumor frequency distribution. Expanded tumor TCRs were classed as regional if statistically deemed absent (corrected P<0.05) from at least one tumor region, otherwise ubiquitous. Renyi diversity was calculated using the R vegan package after each repertoire was subsampled 100 times to 5,000 TCRs. CDR3 similarity networks were constructed using string-kernel similarity of amino acid triplets, with links drawn between CDR3s whose pairwise similarity was above 0.82. In-frame beta chains were kept once TCRdb had trimmed the public reads at Q25 with fastp and called clones with MiXCR. When rows share a CDR3 protein, they turn into one entry using the most common DNA and genes. TCRdb's processing, not the study's, gives the V and J calls here. In all, the sample holds a few thousand distinct CDR3 sequences, and 4% to 5.5% of those were seen once. The ten most abundant clones make up under 20% of the sample.

The record originates from a study of spatial heterogeneity in lung cancer (dated by TCRdb to between 2018 and 2021). About the study as a whole: More beta-chain than alpha-chain transcripts were consistently detected, likely reflecting higher beta-chain transcript abundance. In non-small cell lung cancer, the study made a quantitative comparison of TCR alpha and beta repertoires among multiple tumor regions, matched nontumor lung and blood. In the raw uncorrected reads, each unique combination of TCR and UMI appeared more than ten times on average. A strong correlation was found between TCR transcript counts in tumor regions and a T cell transcriptional module score from matched bulk RNA-seq. Nonsynonymous mutation counts, determined by whole-exome sequencing of tumor tissue, were related to features of the TCR repertoire. Both alpha and beta chains were TCR-sequenced in samples taken at surgery, namely 220 tumor regions, 63 to 70 matched nontumor lung samples and roughly 56 PBMC samples.

The time point label, read with the paper, signifies: sample taken at primary tumor resection. Donors were 72 patients with early-stage, untreated non-small cell lung cancer from the lung TRACERx cohort. TCR sequencing used whole RNA extracted from tumor and nontumor lung tissue, or from cryopreserved PBMC samples, without cell sorting. Only patients with enough RNA available from two or more tumor regions were chosen for TCR sequencing. Tumor and adjacent nontumor lung specimens were reviewed by a lung pathologist before selection. V loses 1 base of germline sequence and J loses 5 bases, and the interval between the two ends is 1 base. From the germline V gene, CDR1 is SGHVS and CDR2 is FQNEAQ. The CDR3 measures 11 amino acids from cysteine to phenylalanine. The only DNA kept is the CDR3, 33 bases in frame from the first base. The paper's findings and limits, for the study overall: A correlation was observed between the number of expanded intratumoral alpha and beta TCRs and the tumor nonsynonymous mutation count. Additional single-cell paired TCR alpha and beta sequencing was considered necessary to confirm, at a functional level, the hypothesis that regional TCRs recognize regional mutations. The count of ubiquitous expanded TCRs correlated with the count of ubiquitous nonsynonymous mutations, and the count of regional expanded TCRs correlated with the count of regional nonsynonymous mutations. TCR-seq coverage of tumor T cells was estimated at only approximately 7% for alpha chains and more than 11% for beta chains.

The rearrangement combines TRBV7-8 with TRBJ2-3; no D segment can be confidently identified. The input for sequencing was lung tumor tissue, taken at surgery. This sequence was found in a female donor with early-stage non-small cell lung cancer. The CDR3 here reads CASSLEDTQYF. At the DNA level, the sequence is TGTGCCAGCAGCTTAGAAGATACGCAGTATTTT.